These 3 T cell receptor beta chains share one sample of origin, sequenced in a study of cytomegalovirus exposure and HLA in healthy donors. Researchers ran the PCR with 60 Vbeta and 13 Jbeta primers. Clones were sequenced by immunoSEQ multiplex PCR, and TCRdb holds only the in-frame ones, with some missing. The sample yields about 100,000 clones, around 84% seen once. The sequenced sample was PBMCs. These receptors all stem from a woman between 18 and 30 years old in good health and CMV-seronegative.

The CDR3 region has the DNA TGTGCCAGCAGCTCTTCACGGGGGGCGGTCACTGAAGCTTTCTTT. Amino acids: CASSSSRGAVTEAFF. The chain uses TRBV5-4 and TRBJ1-1, with TRBD1 as a possible D gene (6 bases). V gave up 3 bases and J gave up 4 bases, with 16 bases separating them. The CDR3 loop spans 15 amino acids. Per germline, CDR1 SGHNT and CDR2 YYREEE (reference sequence). The full variable domain, rest sourced from reference TRBV5-4 and TRBJ1-1, is ETGVTQSPTHLIKTRGQQVTLRCSSQSGHNTVSWYQQALGQGPQFIFQYYREEENGRGNFPPRFSGLQFPNYSSELNVNALELDDSALYLCASSSSRGAVTEAFFGQGTRLTVV.

The CDR3 DNA sequence: TGTGCCAGCTCTGGGACTAGCGGTAACACCGGGGAGCTGTTTTTT. Translated: CASSGTSGNTGELFF. The gene calls are TRBV6-4 and TRBJ2-2; 11 bases map to TRBD2. The CDR3 has 15 residues. V gave up 8 bases and J gave up 2 bases; unmatched junction bases: 4. Germline V gene sequence: CDR1 MRHNA, CDR2 SNTAGT.

Written as DNA, the CDR3 is TGTGCCAGTAGTACAACGAGCGGGAGGGCGAACAGCATTCAGTACTTC. This encodes CASSTTSGRANSIQYF. This rearrangement joins TRBV19 to TRBJ2-4; 10 bases align to TRBD2. V trimming: 4 bases; J trimming: 9 bases; junction bases outside the gene matches: 12. Per germline, CDR1 LNHDA and CDR2 SQIVND (reference sequence). This CDR3 comprises 16 residues.